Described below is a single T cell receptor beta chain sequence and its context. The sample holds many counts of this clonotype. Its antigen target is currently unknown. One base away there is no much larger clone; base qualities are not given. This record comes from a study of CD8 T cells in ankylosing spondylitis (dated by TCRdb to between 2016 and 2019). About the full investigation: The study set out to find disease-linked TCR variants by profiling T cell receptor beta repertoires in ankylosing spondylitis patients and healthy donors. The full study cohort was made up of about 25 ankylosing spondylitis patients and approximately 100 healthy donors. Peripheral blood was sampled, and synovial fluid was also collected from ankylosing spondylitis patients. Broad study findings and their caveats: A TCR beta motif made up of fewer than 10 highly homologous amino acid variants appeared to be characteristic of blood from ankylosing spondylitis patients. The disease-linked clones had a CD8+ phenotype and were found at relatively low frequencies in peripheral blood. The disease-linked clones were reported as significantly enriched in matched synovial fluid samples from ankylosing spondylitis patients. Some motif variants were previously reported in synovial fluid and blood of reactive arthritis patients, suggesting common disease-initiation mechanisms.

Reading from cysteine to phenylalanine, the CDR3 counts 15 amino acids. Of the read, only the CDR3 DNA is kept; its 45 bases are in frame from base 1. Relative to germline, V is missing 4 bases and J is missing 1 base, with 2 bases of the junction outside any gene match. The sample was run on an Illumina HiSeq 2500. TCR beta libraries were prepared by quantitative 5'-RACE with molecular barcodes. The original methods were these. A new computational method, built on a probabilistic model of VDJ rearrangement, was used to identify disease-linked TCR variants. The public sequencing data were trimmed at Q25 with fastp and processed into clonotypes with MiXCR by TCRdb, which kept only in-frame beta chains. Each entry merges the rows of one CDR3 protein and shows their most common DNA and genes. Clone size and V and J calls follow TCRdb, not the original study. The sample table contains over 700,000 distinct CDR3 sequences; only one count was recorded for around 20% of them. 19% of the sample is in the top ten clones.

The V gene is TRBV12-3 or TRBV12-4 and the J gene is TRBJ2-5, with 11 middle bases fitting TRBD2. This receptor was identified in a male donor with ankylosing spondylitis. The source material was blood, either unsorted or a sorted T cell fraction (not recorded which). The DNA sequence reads TGTGCCAGCAGTTACCTAGCGGGGGGCCAAGAGACCCAGTACTTC. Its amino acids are CASSYLAGGQETQYF.